This T cell receptor (beta chain) was captured in a study of cytomegalovirus exposure and HLA in healthy donors. This clone was picked up a small number of times. The PCR was carried out with 60 Vbeta primers and 13 Jbeta primers. Sequenced by immunoSEQ multiplex PCR; TCRdb stores in-frame clones only, minus some. This table has under 150,000 clones, 75% to 85% appearing once. The CDR3 is 15 residues long. With 5 bases removed from V and 5 bases from J, the gap between germline ends came to 15 bases. Germline V gives CDR1 SGHTA, CDR2 FQGNSA. Healthy bone marrow donors formed the donor group. Material: PBMCs. The gene calls are TRBV7-2 and TRBJ2-2, with a weak D call TRBD2 (5 bases). The source of this sequence is a woman between 40 and 55 years old in good health and CMV-seropositive. CDR3 nucleotides: TGTGCCAGCAGCCCCCGGGCATCGGGAACCGGGGAGCTGTTTTTT. It is translated as CASSPRASGTGELFF.